This section outlines one T cell receptor (beta chain) sequence together with its context. Its cognate antigen has yet to be identified. No clone much larger than this one lies a single base away; base qualities are absent. Sequencing of TCR beta CDR3 regions was done on the immunoSEQ platform at survey depth. The QIAamp DNA micro kit was used to extract genomic DNA from every cultured and uncultured CD8+ T cell population. As for how the authors treated the data: Any sample with under 5,000 productive reads was excluded, and this exclusion removed about 7% of the roughly 80 cultures stimulated with HIV peptides. Sequences were trimmed to CDR3 by a MANAFEST web app, and nonproductive sequences, CDR3s under 5 amino acids, and sequences not starting with C or ending with F/W were removed. Clonotypes were classified as antigen-specific only if expansion was observed in at least 2 of 3 replicates versus the no-peptide control at FDR 0.01, only within one epitope family. A specific clonotype also had to show a frequency at least fivefold higher than in wells stimulated with peptides from other epitope families. Entries here come from immuneACCESS through TCRdb and include only in-frame sequences with V and J called. Some clones fail to appear in such tables; in the studies checked, an unresolved V gene covers under half of the shortfall, and the cause of the remainder is unknown. V and J calls and clone size come straight from that table; D and trimming were deduced from the DNA. The sample contains around 5,100 clones, 66% of them found a single time. The ten largest clonotypes hold under 55% of the sample.

This specimen belongs to a study of CD8 T cell repertoires and HIV-1 epitope variants (dated by TCRdb to 2018 to 2021). Turning to the overall study: In separate culture wells, T cells were stimulated with each of twenty-five peptides that represented autologous and known Gag and Nef epitope variants. A CMV, EBV and flu peptide pool, the Ebola AY9 epitope as negative control, and a no-peptide well were included as control conditions. Three Gag epitope families and Nef HW9 and YT9 were included among the tested epitopes. T cells were enriched using the EasySep Human T Cell Enrichment Kit and then co-cultured with an equal number of autologous T cell-negative cells acting as antigen-presenting cells. Cultures were maintained for 10 days in IMDM with gentamicin, and half-media changes adding IL-2, IL-7 and IL-15 were performed on days 3 and 7. An aliquot of 1M T cells was saved as an uncultured baseline condition, separate from the roughly 83 T cell cultures. A total of about 83 T cell cultures were run, with each culture condition performed in triplicate except for one peptide, which was performed in duplicate.

What the study reported, not specific to this receptor: The assay identified only TCR beta chains and indicated proliferation in response to antigen, without indicating T cell function or cytokine profile. A handful of clonotypes recognized the Nef KF9 family and one clonotype recognized the HW9 family, while no responses to the TAALDMSHF plasma variant were seen. About ten antigen-specific TCR beta clonotypes were identified, of which about six appeared to be cross-reactive for autologous or known escape epitope variants.

The germline ends are 10 bases apart after V is trimmed by 3 bases and J by 5 bases. CDR1 MGHRA and CDR2 YSYEKL were looked up in the germline V gene. From its cysteine to its phenylalanine, the CDR3 spans 13 amino acids. The DNA shown is the 39-base CDR3, in frame from base 1. The EasySep Human CD8+ T Cell Enrichment Kit was used on day 10 to isolate CD8+ T cells from every culture. The sequence is built from TRBV4-1 and TRBJ1-1; a weak D assignment points to TRBD1 (5 bases agree). The receptor's source is a male donor with HIV. Sequencing was performed on cultured CD8+ T cells derived from PBMCs. The DNA sequence is given as TGCGCCAGCAGCCACGTGGGGGTTACTGAAGCTTTCTTT. Protein translation: CASSHVGVTEAFF.